This T cell receptor beta chain originates from a study of low-dose radiotherapy and immunotherapy resistance in tumors. CDR1 is SGDLS and CDR2 is YYNGEE in the germline V gene. V was cut by 0 bases and J by 0 bases, with 11 bases left in between. CDR3 length: 16 residues. This clonotype was counted ten times or more. First-strand cDNA relied on TRAV- and TRBV-specific primers spanning alpha and beta chains. TCRs underwent 20 PCR cycles of amplification with a constant-region primer and V-primer adapter. Following isolation, mRNA was amplified via in vitro transcription. TCRdb re-called the reads through MiXCR, storing one row per CDR3 protein. The sample carries some 57,000 distinct CDR3 sequences, roughly a quarter recorded once. Time point given: before trial treatment.

The sequence was collected from a male donor with prostate cancer. This specimen was PBMCs, taken before treatment. The J gene is TRBJ2-3, the V gene TRBV9, with no clear D. The CDR3 region has the DNA TGTGCCAGCAGCGTAGAACTACCAATTAGCACAGATACGCAGTATTTT. Protein: CASSVELPISTDTQYF.